This passage covers 8 T cell receptor beta chains from one sample sequenced in a study of cytomegalovirus exposure and HLA in healthy donors (dated by TCRdb to about 2017). Receptor amplification or capture employed the immunoSEQ multiplex PCR assay. The multiplex PCR relied on a mix of 60 forward primers for TCR Vbeta segments and 13 reverse primers for TCR Jbeta segments. Entries here come from immuneACCESS through TCRdb and include only in-frame sequences with V and J called. Some clones fail to appear in such tables; in the studies checked, an unresolved V gene covers under half of the shortfall, and the cause of the remainder is unknown. A total of 75,000 to 85,000 clones appear in this sample, about three quarters of them only once. The ten largest clones capture about 1.1% of the sample. Input material: PBMCs. The origin of the receptors is a male donor in good health and CMV-seronegative.

V is TRBV5-1 and J is TRBJ2-2; D not resolved. The germline V gene encodes CDR1 SGHRS and CDR2 YFSETQ. Trimming pared 4 bases from V and 7 bases from J, leaving 11 bases between. The CDR3 is 13 amino acids. The CDR3 region is CASSVGMVGELFF. CDR3 DNA sequence: TGCGCCAGCAGCGTCGGTATGGTCGGGGAGCTGTTTTTT. Complete variable domain (other parts from reference TRBV5-1 and TRBJ2-2): KAGVTQTPRYLIKTRGQQVTLSCSPISGHRSVSWYQQTPGQGLQFLFEYFSETQRNKGNFPGRFSGRQFSNSRSEMNVSTLELGDSALYLCASSVGMVGELFFGEGSRLTVL.

The V call is TRBV5-4, the J call TRBJ2-5; 9 bases fit TRBD2. This CDR3 contains 15 residues. J was trimmed by 2 bases and V by 0 bases; bases with no gene match: 2. Germline CDR1 reads SGHNT; CDR2 reads YYREEE (reference sequence). CDR3 loop: CASSLALAGQETQYF. CDR3 coding DNA: TGTGCCAGCAGCTTGGCGCTAGCGGGACAAGAGACCCAGTACTTC. The variable domain in full, completed from reference TRBV5-4 and TRBJ2-5, reads ETGVTQSPTHLIKTRGQQVTLRCSSQSGHNTVSWYQQALGQGPQFIFQYYREEENGRGNFPPRFSGLQFPNYSSELNVNALELDDSALYLCASSLALAGQETQYFGPGTRLLVL.

The sample holds one count of this clone. The chain links TRBV6-6 to TRBJ1-2; D is uncertain. Deletions cut 10 bases from V and 1 base from J, with 7 bases between. The germline V gene encodes CDR1 MNHNY and CDR2 SVGAGI (reference sequence). This CDR3 comprises 11 residues. The DNA of the CDR3 is TGTGCCACGGAGGTTAACTATGGCTACACCTTC. It encodes CATEVNYGYTF.

The chain is built from TRBV19 and TRBJ2-1; 7 nucleotides align to TRBD2. CDR3 size: 16 residues. Germline CDR1 and CDR2: LNHDA and SQIVND (reference sequence). The junction had 10 bases not matched to a gene; V was cut back by 3 bases and J by 5 bases. The CDR3, as DNA: TGTGCCAGTAGTATGCCGGGACTATCGGGAAACAATGAGCAGTTCTTC. Translated: CASSMPGLSGNNEQFF.

The chain recombines TRBV4-3 with TRBJ2-5, with 12 nucleotides matching TRBD2. The length of the CDR3 is 16 residues. Germline-derived CDR1 and CDR2 are LGHNA and YSLEER. V shed 1 base and J 0 bases; nucleotides not matched to a gene: 0. The CDR3 spells CASSQGLAGDQETQYF. The CDR3 region has the DNA TGCGCCAGCAGCCAAGGACTAGCGGGGGACCAAGAGACCCAGTACTTC.

This clone was found once. The J gene is TRBJ2-2, the V gene TRBV7-9; 11 nucleotides match TRBD1. The CDR3 is 15 amino acids. Germline CDR1 reads SEHNR; CDR2 reads FQNEAQ (reference sequence). Trimming at V came to 7 bases and at J to 4 bases, leaving 5 bases not matched to a gene. CDR3 region: CASKDRGRSTGELFF. The DNA of the CDR3 is TGTGCCAGCAAGGACAGGGGGCGAAGCACCGGGGAGCTGTTTTTT.

The CDR3 nucleotides read TGTGCCAGCAGCCAAGCCCCCCGCGAAAAACTGTTTTTT. Encoded protein: CASSQAPREKLFF. The chain employs TRBV6-1 and TRBJ1-4; D call uncertain. Germline assignment: CDR1 MNHNS and CDR2 SASEGT. The ends were cut back, 6 bases at V and 8 bases at J, with 13 bases in the middle. This CDR3 is 13 amino acids long.

The chain links TRBV19 to TRBJ2-1; 13 nucleotides line up with TRBD2. There are 17 residues in the CDR3. CDR1 is LNHDA, CDR2 SQIVND, per germline (reference sequence). V lost 2 bases, J lost 2 bases, and 3 bases stayed unmatched. The CDR3 DNA sequence: TGTGCCAGTAGTATAAGTACTAGCGGGAGGGCCTACAATGAGCAGTTCTTC. Translated, it gives CASSISTSGRAYNEQFF.